A single TCR beta chain is shown here with its context. One end of the junction is discordant with germline, which a read error may explain. This sample is drawn from a study of technical replicates of blood from a few donors. Clones were sequenced by immunoSEQ multiplex PCR, and TCRdb holds only the in-frame ones, with some missing. The table includes around 83,000 clones, approximately 92% detected once. CDR3 length: 12 residues. Per germline, CDR1 SGHDN and CDR2 FVKESK. The specimen sequenced was T cells isolated from PBMCs. The chain employs TRBV14 and TRBJ2-7; D is perhaps TRBD2 (6 bases). The sequence came from a human donor in good health. Some clones in this sample may be carry-over from other donors' samples. The CDR3 nucleotides read TGTGCCAGCAGTCGGGGCGGGGCTAGAGGAAACTTC. Translated: CASSRGGARGNF.